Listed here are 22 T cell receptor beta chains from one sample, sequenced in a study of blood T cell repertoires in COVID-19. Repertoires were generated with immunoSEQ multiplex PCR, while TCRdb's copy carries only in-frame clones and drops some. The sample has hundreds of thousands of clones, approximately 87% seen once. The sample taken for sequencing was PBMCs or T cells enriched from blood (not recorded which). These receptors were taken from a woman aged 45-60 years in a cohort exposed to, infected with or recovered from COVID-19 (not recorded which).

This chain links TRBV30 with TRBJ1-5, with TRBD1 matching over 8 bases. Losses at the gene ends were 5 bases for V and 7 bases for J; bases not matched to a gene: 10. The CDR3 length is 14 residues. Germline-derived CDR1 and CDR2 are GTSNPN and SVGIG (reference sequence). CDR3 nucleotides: TGTGCCTGGGATGCGGCCAGGGGGCAACAGCCCCAGCATTTT. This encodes CAWDAARGQQPQHF.

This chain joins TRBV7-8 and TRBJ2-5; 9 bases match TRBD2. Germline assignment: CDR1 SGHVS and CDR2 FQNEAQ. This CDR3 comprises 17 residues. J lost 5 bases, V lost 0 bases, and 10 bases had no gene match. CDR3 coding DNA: TGTGCCAGCAGCTTAGCGTATAGCGGGGGTGTAGGGGAGACCCAGTACTTC. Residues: CASSLAYSGGVGETQYF.

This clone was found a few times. As DNA, the CDR3 is TGCGCCAGCAGCGCTATACTAGGTGGAAACACCATATATTTT. Translation gives CASSAILGGNTIYF. The rearrangement uses TRBV5-1 and TRBJ1-3; D remains unclear. Germline V lookup: CDR1 SGHRS, CDR2 YFSETQ. Trimming left V 4 bases short and J 3 bases short, with 11 bases between. The CDR3 runs 14 residues.

The CDR3, as DNA: TGTGCCAGCAGTTTATCAGGGGCTCATGGCTACACCTTC. It codes for CASSLSGAHGYTF. The chain is built from TRBV12-3 or TRBV12-4 and TRBJ1-2; D might be TRBD1 (6 bases). The V and J ends lost 2 bases and 6 bases respectively, with 10 bases between them. The CDR3 length is 13 residues.

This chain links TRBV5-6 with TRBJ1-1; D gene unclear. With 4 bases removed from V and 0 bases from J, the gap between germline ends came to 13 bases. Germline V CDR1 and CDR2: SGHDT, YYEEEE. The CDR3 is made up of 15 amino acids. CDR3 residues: CASSTLQSMNTEAFF. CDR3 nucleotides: TGTGCCAGCAGCACCCTACAGAGCATGAACACTGAAGCTTTCTTT.

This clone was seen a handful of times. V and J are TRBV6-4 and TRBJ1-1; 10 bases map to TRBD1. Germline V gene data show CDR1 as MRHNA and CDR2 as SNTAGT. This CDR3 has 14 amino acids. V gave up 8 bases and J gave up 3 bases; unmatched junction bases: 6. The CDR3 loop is CASWDRGEDTEAFF. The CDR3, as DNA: TGTGCCAGCTGGGACAGGGGCGAGGACACTGAAGCTTTCTTT.

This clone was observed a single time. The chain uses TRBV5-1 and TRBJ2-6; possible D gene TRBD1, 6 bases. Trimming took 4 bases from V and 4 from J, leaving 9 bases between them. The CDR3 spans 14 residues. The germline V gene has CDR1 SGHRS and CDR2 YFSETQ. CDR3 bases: TGCGCCAGCAGCACAGGGTCCGGGGCCAACGTCCTGACTTTC. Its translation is CASSTGSGANVLTF.

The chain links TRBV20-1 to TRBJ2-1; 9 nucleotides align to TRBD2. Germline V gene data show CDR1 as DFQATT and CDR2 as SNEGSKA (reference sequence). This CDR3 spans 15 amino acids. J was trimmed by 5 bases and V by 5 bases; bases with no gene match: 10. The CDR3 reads CSARDLAGLDNEQFF. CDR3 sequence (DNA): TGCAGTGCTCGTGATCTAGCGGGGCTCGACAATGAGCAGTTCTTC.

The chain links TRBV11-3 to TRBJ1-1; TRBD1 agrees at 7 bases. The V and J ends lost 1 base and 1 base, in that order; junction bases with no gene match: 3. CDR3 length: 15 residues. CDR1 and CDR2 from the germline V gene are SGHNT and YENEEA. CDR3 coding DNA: TGTGCCAGCAGCTTAGGTTCAGGGGGGAACACTGAAGCTTTCTTT. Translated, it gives CASSLGSGGNTEAFF.

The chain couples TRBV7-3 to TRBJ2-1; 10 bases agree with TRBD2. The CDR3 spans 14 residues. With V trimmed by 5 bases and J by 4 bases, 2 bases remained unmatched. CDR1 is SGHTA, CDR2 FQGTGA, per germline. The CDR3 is CASSPSGGYNEQFF. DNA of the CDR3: TGTGCCAGCAGCCCTAGCGGGGGTTACAATGAGCAGTTCTTC.

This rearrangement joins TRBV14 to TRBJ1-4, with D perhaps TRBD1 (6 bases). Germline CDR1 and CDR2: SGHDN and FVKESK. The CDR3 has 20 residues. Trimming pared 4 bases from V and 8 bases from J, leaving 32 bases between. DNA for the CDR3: TGTGCCAGCAGCCCCGGCACAGGGACCTCCTCGGTGTTTAGGGCAGAAAAACTGTTTTTT. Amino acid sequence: CASSPGTGTSSVFRAEKLFF.

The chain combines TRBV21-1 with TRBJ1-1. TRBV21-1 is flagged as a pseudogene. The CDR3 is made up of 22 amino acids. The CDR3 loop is CASSNSIEGGRRTRVRGTEAFF. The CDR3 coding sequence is TGTGCCAGCAGCAATTCCATTGAGGGTGGCCGGAGGACCCGGGTCCGGGGCACTGAAGCTTTCTTT.

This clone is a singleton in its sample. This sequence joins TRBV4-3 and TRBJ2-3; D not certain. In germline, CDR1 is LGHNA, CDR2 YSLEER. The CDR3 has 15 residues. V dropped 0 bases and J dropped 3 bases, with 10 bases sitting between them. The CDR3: CASSQDSGLTDTQYF. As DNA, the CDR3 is TGCGCCAGCAGCCAAGACTCGGGTCTTACAGATACGCAGTATTTT.

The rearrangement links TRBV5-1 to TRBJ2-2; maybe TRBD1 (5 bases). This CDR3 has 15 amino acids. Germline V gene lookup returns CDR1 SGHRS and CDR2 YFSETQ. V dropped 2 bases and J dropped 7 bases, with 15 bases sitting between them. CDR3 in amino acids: CASSFRQGNVGELFF. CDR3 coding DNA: TGCGCCAGCAGCTTCCGGCAGGGCAACGTCGGGGAGCTGTTTTTT.

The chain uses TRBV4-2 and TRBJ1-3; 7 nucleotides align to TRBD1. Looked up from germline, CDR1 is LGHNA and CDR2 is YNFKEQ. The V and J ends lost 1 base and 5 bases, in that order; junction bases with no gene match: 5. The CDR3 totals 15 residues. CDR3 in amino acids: CASSQARDRRNTIYF. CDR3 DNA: TGTGCCAGCAGCCAAGCCCGGGACAGAAGAAACACCATATATTTT.

Written as DNA, the CDR3 is TGTGCCAGCAGCCCAGGGGGGAGCTACGAGCAGTACTTC. This gives the protein CASSPGGSYEQYF. The chain employs TRBV12-3 or TRBV12-4 and TRBJ2-7, with a possible D match to TRBD1 (7 bases). This CDR3 spans 13 amino acids. V shed 6 bases and J shed 3 bases, with 12 bases lying between them.

Written as DNA, the CDR3 is TGTGCCAGTAGTATCCGGGTCCTCCCCGCAGATACGCAGTATTTT. This sequence encodes CASSIRVLPADTQYF. The chain uses TRBV19 and TRBJ2-3; D gene uncertain. This CDR3 has 15 residues. Germline CDR1 is LNHDA and CDR2 is SQIVND (reference sequence). Trimming removed 3 bases at V and 4 bases at J, with 14 bases between.

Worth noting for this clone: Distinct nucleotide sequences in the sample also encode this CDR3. CDR3 sequence reads: CAISGTGGYGYTF. The CDR3 coding sequence is TGTGCCATCAGTGGGACAGGGGGGTACGGCTACACCTTC. V and J are TRBV10-3 and TRBJ1-2; 10 bases map to TRBD1. The germline V gene encodes CDR1 ENHRY and CDR2 SYGVKD. This CDR3 contains 13 residues. Losses at the gene ends were 4 bases for V and 8 bases for J; bases not matched to a gene: 4.

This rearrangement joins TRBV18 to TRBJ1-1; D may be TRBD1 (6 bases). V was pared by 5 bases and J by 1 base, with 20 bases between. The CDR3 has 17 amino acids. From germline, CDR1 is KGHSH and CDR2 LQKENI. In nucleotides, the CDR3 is TGTGCCAGCTCAGGCCGACAGGCCTTACCTTGGAACACTGAAGCTTTCTTT. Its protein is CASSGRQALPWNTEAFF.

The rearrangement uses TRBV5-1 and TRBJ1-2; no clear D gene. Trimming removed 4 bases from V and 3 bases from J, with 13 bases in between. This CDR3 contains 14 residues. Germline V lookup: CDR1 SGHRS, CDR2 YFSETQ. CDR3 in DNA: TGCGCCAGCAGCGCGACCGGGAGGGACTATGGCTACACCTTC. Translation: CASSATGRDYGYTF.

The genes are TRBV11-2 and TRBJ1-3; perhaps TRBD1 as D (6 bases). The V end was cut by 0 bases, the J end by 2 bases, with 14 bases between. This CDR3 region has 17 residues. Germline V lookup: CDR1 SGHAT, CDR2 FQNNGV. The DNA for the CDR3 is TGTGCCAGCAGCTTAGAGGCAGGGGAAACTACTGGAAACACCATATATTTT. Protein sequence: CASSLEAGETTGNTIYF.

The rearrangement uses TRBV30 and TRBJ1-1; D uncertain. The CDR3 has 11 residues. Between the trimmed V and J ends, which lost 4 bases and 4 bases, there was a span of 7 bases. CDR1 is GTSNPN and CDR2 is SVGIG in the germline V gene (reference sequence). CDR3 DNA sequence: TGTGCCTGGAACCGAGTCACTGAAGCTTTCTTT. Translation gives CAWNRVTEAFF.